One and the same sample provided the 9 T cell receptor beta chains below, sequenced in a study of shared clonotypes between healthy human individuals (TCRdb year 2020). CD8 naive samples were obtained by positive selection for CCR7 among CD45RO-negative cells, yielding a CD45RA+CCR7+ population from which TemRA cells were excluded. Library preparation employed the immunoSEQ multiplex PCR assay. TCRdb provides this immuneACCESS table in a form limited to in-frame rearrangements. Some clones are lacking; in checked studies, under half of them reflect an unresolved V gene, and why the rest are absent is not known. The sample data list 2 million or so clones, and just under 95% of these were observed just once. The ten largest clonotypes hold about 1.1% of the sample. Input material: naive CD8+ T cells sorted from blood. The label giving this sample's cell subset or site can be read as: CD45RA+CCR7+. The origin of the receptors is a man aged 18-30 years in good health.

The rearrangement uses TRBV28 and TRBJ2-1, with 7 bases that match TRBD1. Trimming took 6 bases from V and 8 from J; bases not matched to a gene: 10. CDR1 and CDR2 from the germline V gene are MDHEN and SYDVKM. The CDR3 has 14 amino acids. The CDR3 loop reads CASSPDGTVHEQFF. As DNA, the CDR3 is TGTGCCAGCAGCCCAGACGGGACAGTCCATGAGCAGTTCTTC.

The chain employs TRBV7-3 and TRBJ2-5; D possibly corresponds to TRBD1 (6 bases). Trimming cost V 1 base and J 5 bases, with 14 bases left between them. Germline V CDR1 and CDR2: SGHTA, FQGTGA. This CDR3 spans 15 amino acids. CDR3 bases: TGTGCCAGCAGCTTAATTTGGGGGCGCGGGGAGACCCAGTACTTC. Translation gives CASSLIWGRGETQYF.

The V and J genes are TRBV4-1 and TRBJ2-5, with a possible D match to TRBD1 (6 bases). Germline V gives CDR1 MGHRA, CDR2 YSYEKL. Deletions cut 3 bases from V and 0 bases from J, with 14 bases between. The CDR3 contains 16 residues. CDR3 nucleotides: TGCGCCAGCAGCCAGGGGTGGACAGCGTACCAAGAGACCCAGTACTTC. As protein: CASSQGWTAYQETQYF.

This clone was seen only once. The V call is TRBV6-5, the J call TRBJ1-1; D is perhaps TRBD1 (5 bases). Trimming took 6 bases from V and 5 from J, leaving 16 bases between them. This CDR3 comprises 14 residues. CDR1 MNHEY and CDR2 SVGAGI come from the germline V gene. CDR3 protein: CASSSQGGVTEAFF. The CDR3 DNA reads TGTGCCAGCAGCTCCCAGGGCGGGGTTACTGAAGCTTTCTTT.

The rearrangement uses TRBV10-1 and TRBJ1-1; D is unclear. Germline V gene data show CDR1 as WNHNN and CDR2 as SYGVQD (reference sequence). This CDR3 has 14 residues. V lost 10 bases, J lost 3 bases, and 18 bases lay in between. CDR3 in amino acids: CANGGCLKDTEAFF. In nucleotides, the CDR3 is TGCGCCAACGGAGGGTGTTTGAAGGACACTGAAGCTTTCTTT.

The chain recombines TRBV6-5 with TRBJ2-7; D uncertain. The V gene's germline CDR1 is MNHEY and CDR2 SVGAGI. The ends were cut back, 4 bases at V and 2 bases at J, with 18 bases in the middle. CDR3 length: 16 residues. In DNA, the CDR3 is TGTGCCAGCAGTTCCGCCGTCAGTCCAAAGCCCTACGAGCAGTACTTC. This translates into CASSSAVSPKPYEQYF.

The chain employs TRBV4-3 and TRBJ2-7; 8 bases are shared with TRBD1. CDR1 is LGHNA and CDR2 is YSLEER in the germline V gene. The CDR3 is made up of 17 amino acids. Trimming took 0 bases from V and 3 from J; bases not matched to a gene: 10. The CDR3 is CASSQDITGGNSYEQYF. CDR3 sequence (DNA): TGCGCCAGCAGCCAAGATATCACAGGGGGGAACAGCTACGAGCAGTACTTC.

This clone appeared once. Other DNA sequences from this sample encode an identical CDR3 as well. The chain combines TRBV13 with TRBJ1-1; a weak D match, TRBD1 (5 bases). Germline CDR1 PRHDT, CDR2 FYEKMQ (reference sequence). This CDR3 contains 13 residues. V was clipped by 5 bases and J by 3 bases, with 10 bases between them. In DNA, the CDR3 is TGTGCCAGCAGCCTAGACAGAGACACTGAAGCTTTCTTT. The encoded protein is CASSLDRDTEAFF.

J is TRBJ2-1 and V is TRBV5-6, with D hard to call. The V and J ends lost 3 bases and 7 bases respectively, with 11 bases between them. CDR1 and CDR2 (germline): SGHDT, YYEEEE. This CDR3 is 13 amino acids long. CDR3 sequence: CASSSSSRNEQFF. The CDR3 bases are TGTGCCAGCAGCTCTTCCTCTAGAAATGAGCAGTTCTTC.